Following are 30 T cell receptor beta chains from one sample sequenced in a study of blood T cell repertoires in COVID-19. Data came from immunoSEQ multiplex PCR; TCRdb stores just in-frame clones and leaves some out. The repertoire includes fewer than 350,000 clones, about 93% of them detected once, and more than 6% sits in the top ten. Material: peripheral blood. The receptors here all came from a woman aged 25 to 39 with COVID-19, enrolled during active disease.

As for this clone: The junction does not match germline at one end; this may be a read error. Within the sample, other DNA sequences also encode this same CDR3. The chain is built from TRBV28 and TRBJ1-5, with a tentative D call TRBD1 (6 bases). The CDR3 spans 16 residues. The germline gives CDR1 MDHEN, CDR2 SYDVKM. The CDR3 spells CASSFYRDYSNQPQHF. The CDR3 DNA sequence: TGTGCCAGCAGTTTCTACAGGGATTATAGCAATCAGCCCCAGCACTTT. Full variable domain (outside the CDR3, taken from reference TRBV28 and TRBJ1-5): DVKVTQSSRYLVKRTGEKVFLECVQDMDHENMFWYRQDPGLGLRLIYFSYDVKMKEKGDIPEGYSVSREKKERFSLILESASTNQTSMYLCASSFYRDYSNQPQHFGDGTRLSIL.

J is TRBJ1-5 and V is TRBV28, with D tentatively TRBD1 (5 bases). The CDR3 contains 14 residues. V lost 3 bases and J 6 bases, leaving 12 bases between the germline ends. Germline-derived CDR1 and CDR2 are MDHEN and SYDVKM. CDR3 DNA: TGTGCCAGCAGTTTTTCAGGGTTTGGTCAGCCCCAGCATTTT. Translation: CASSFSGFGQPQHF. The whole variable domain, filled in from reference TRBV28 and TRBJ1-5, reads DVKVTQSSRYLVKRTGEKVFLECVQDMDHENMFWYRQDPGLGLRLIYFSYDVKMKEKGDIPEGYSVSREKKERFSLILESASTNQTSMYLCASSFSGFGQPQHFGDGTRLSIL.

The chain employs TRBV24-1 and TRBJ2-3; the match to TRBD1 covers 8 bases. The CDR3 consists of 13 residues. V lost 10 bases and J lost 5; bases outside the gene matches: 7. The germline gives CDR1 KGHDR, CDR2 SFDVKD. CDR3 region: CATGHRGEDTQYF. CDR3 nucleotide sequence: TGTGCCACGGGGCACAGGGGGGAAGATACGCAGTATTTT.

This chain uses TRBV28 with TRBJ1-5; D possibly corresponds to TRBD1 (6 bases). CDR3 length equals 16 residues. Germline V gene sequence: CDR1 MDHEN, CDR2 SYDVKM. V gave up 7 bases and J gave up 1 base, with 17 bases separating them. The CDR3 is CASTPWAGTSNQPQHF. CDR3 bases: TGTGCCAGCACCCCTTGGGCAGGGACAAGCAATCAGCCCCAGCATTTT.

V gene TRBV11-2 combines with J gene TRBJ1-1; D is unclear. The length of the CDR3 is 14 residues. V lost 5 bases and J 4 bases, leaving 14 bases between the germline ends. CDR1 is SGHAT and CDR2 is FQNNGV in the germline V gene. CDR3 loop: CASSAIIRGTEAFF. The CDR3 DNA is TGTGCCAGCAGCGCGATAATACGGGGCACTGAAGCTTTCTTT.

The chain uses TRBV5-1 and TRBJ1-1; 7 bases map to TRBD1. Germline CDR1 reads SGHRS; CDR2 reads YFSETQ. V gave up 0 bases and J gave up 5 bases; unmatched junction bases: 4. The CDR3 extends over 14 amino acids. CDR3 amino acids: CASSLGGTATEAFF. The CDR3 DNA sequence: TGCGCCAGCAGCTTGGGGGGGACAGCTACTGAAGCTTTCTTT.

This clone was seen a single time. The V and J genes are TRBV5-1 and TRBJ2-2; TRBD1 matches 7 bases. J was trimmed by 4 bases and V by 3 bases; bases with no gene match: 0. Germline CDR1 is SGHRS and CDR2 is YFSETQ. CDR3 length: 13 residues. This chain's CDR3 is CASSWTGTGELFF. For the CDR3, the DNA is TGCGCCAGCAGCTGGACAGGCACCGGGGAGCTGTTTTTT.

The chain links TRBV6-5 to TRBJ1-1; D gene uncertain. Trimming shortened V by 5 bases and J by 5 bases, and 9 bases separated the two germline ends. Germline-derived CDR1 and CDR2 are MNHEY and SVGAGI. The CDR3 spans 12 residues. The CDR3 DNA follows: TGTGCCAGCAGTCCCGGGAGAACTGAAGCTTTCTTT. Translated, it gives CASSPGRTEAFF.

This rearrangement joins TRBV24-1 to TRBJ1-2; 7 nucleotides align to TRBD1. This CDR3 region has 14 residues. The germline V gene encodes CDR1 KGHDR and CDR2 SFDVKD. With 0 bases clipped from V and 8 bases from J, the junction kept 5 bases outside the gene matches. The CDR3, as DNA: TGTGCCACCAGTGATTTGCGACAGGGAAACGGCTACACCTTC. This encodes CATSDLRQGNGYTF.

The CDR3 loop reads CASSEFRQGGHEQYF. CDR3 sequence (DNA): TGTGCCAGCAGTGAATTCCGACAGGGGGGGCACGAGCAGTACTTC. V is TRBV6-1 and J is TRBJ2-7; 9 bases align to TRBD1. This CDR3 spans 15 amino acids. Germline-derived CDR1 and CDR2 are MNHNS and SASEGT. The J segment lost 5 bases and the V segment lost 2 bases, leaving 7 bases of the junction unmatched.

This clone has only a few counts. The chain links TRBV5-1 to TRBJ2-7; a possible D gene is TRBD1 (6 bases). Trimming stripped 4 bases from V and 6 bases from J, with 14 bases between. Germline loops: CDR1 SGHRS, CDR2 YFSETQ. The CDR3 runs to 13 residues. In DNA, the CDR3 is TGCGCCAGCAGCCCTGACAGGACTGGCGAGCAGTACTTC. Its translation: CASSPDRTGEQYF.

The chain is built from TRBV7-9 and TRBJ2-4; 7 bases fit TRBD1. The CDR3 is 15 amino acids. Germline values: CDR1 SEHNR, CDR2 FQNEAQ (reference sequence). The J segment lost 0 bases and the V segment lost 4 bases, leaving 3 bases of the junction unmatched. CDR3 sequence: CASSSPGGAKNIQYF. The CDR3, as DNA: TGTGCCAGCAGCTCCCCAGGGGGAGCCAAAAACATTCAGTACTTC.

The genes are TRBV10-3 and TRBJ1-5; D might be TRBD1 (6 bases). The CDR3 covers 14 residues. The V gene's germline CDR1 is ENHRY and CDR2 SYGVKD. V lost 3 bases to trimming and J lost 6 bases, with 12 bases between them. The CDR3 region is CAISEGGLGQPQHF. CDR3 nucleotide sequence: TGTGCCATCAGTGAAGGGGGTTTAGGTCAGCCCCAGCATTTT.

The chain is built from TRBV7-6 and TRBJ2-7; D perhaps matches TRBD2 (6 bases). V was shortened by 4 bases and J by 0 bases, with 16 bases between the two germline ends. Germline V gene lookup returns CDR1 SGHVS and CDR2 FNYEAQ. The CDR3 runs 16 residues. The CDR3 sequence is CASSSLGAGISYEQYF. The CDR3 region has the DNA TGTGCCAGCAGCTCTTTAGGGGCGGGGATCTCCTACGAGCAGTACTTC.

The rearrangement links TRBV11-2 to TRBJ2-2; weak D call: TRBD2 (5 bases). V was shortened by 5 bases and J by 1 base, with 11 bases between the two germline ends. This CDR3 spans 15 amino acids. Germline values: CDR1 SGHAT, CDR2 FQNNGV. This CDR3 reads CASSVGSENTGELFF. CDR3 nucleotide sequence: TGTGCCAGCAGCGTAGGGAGTGAGAACACCGGGGAGCTGTTTTTT.

The genes are TRBV2 and TRBJ2-7; weak D call: TRBD2 (6 bases). The ends were cut back, 10 bases at V and 3 bases at J, with 16 bases in the middle. CDR3 length: 13 residues. Germline V CDR1 and CDR2: SNHLY, FYNNEI. The CDR3 sequence is CAIDGGSDYEQYF. The CDR3 nucleotides read TGTGCCATCGATGGGGGGAGTGACTACGAGCAGTACTTC.

The genes are TRBV4-2 and TRBJ1-4; D may be TRBD1 (6 bases). Trimming took off 1 base at V and 8 bases at J, with 11 bases between the two ends. The CDR3 is 14 amino acids. Germline V gene lookup returns CDR1 LGHNA and CDR2 YNFKEQ. CDR3: CASSQGRGIEKLFF. The CDR3 DNA reads TGTGCCAGCAGCCAAGGCAGGGGAATCGAAAAACTGTTTTTT.

The V call is TRBV7-3, the J call TRBJ1-1; a weak D match, TRBD1 (5 bases). Germline values: CDR1 SGHTA, CDR2 FQGTGA. There are 16 residues in the CDR3. V was pared by 5 bases and J by 0 bases, with 16 bases between. Here the CDR3 DNA reads TGTGCCAGCAGCCCGTCGGGGGGACGGGTGAACACTGAAGCTTTCTTT. Amino acid sequence: CASSPSGGRVNTEAFF.

The chain uses TRBV28 and TRBJ1-5; D perhaps matches TRBD1 (5 bases). The CDR3 covers 12 residues. Germline values: CDR1 MDHEN, CDR2 SYDVKM. The V and J ends lost 8 bases and 7 bases respectively, with 12 bases between them. The CDR3 is CASWGVGQPQHF. CDR3 nucleotides: TGTGCCAGCTGGGGCGTCGGCCAGCCCCAGCATTTT. Combining the CDR3 with reference TRBV28 and TRBJ1-5 gives the whole variable domain DVKVTQSSRYLVKRTGEKVFLECVQDMDHENMFWYRQDPGLGLRLIYFSYDVKMKEKGDIPEGYSVSREKKERFSLILESASTNQTSMYLCASWGVGQPQHFGDGTRLSIL.

The chain couples TRBV2 to TRBJ1-2; D gene uncertain. This CDR3 is built from 14 residues. Trimming removed 1 base from V and 8 bases from J, with 14 bases in between. CDR1 and CDR2 from the germline V gene are SNHLY and FYNNEI. In DNA form, the CDR3 reads TGTGCCAGCAGTGAAGTCGGAACCCCCGGGGGCTACACCTTC. This encodes CASSEVGTPGGYTF.

The chain uses TRBV5-1 and TRBJ2-2; maybe TRBD1 (5 bases). This CDR3 comprises 14 residues. Germline loops: CDR1 SGHRS, CDR2 YFSETQ. V was pared by 5 bases and J by 1 base, with 9 bases between. CDR3 loop: CASRATGNTGELFF. CDR3 bases: TGCGCCAGCAGGGCAACAGGGAACACCGGGGAGCTGTTTTTT.

The chain recombines TRBV7-9 with TRBJ1-3, with 8 bases that match TRBD1. The CDR3 runs to 15 residues. Trimming took 5 bases from V and 3 from J; bases not matched to a gene: 6. The germline V gene has CDR1 SEHNR and CDR2 FQNEAQ (reference sequence). CDR3 nucleotide sequence: TGTGCCAGCAGCGCAGGGGGCAATATTGGAAACACCATATATTTT. Protein: CASSAGGNIGNTIYF.

The gene calls are TRBV18 and TRBJ2-1; TRBD2 might be the D (6 bases). The CDR3 is made up of 14 amino acids. Per germline, CDR1 KGHSH and CDR2 LQKENI. V gave up 0 bases and J gave up 14 bases, with 17 bases separating them. In DNA, the CDR3 is TGTGCCAGCTCACCACCGGCTAGCGCAGAGAAAAAGTTCTTC. As protein: CASSPPASAEKKFF.

CDR3 in DNA: TGTGCCAGCAGCTTAGCGGGACAGGGGAAAATCTACGAGCAGTACTTC. Translation: CASSLAGQGKIYEQYF. The chain carries TRBV7-2 and TRBJ2-7; 10 bases align to TRBD1. The CDR3 consists of 16 residues. Germline CDR1 and CDR2: SGHTA and FQGNSA. Trimming at V came to 0 bases and at J to 3 bases, leaving 5 bases not matched to a gene.

V is TRBV24-1 and J is TRBJ2-1; 7 positions match TRBD1. This CDR3 region has 14 residues. Germline assignment: CDR1 KGHDR and CDR2 SFDVKD. Trimming at V came to 5 bases and at J to 10 bases, leaving 10 bases not matched to a gene. The CDR3 here is CATSATTGLVEQFF. In DNA, the CDR3 is TGTGCCACCAGTGCCACGACAGGGCTAGTCGAGCAGTTCTTC.

V gene TRBV24-1 combines with J gene TRBJ2-5; TRBD2 matches at 8 bases. Unmatched junction bases numbered 10, after V lost 7 bases and J lost 7 bases. The CDR3 spans 14 residues. The germline CDR1 and CDR2 sequences are KGHDR and SFDVKD. CDR3 loop: CATSPSGRGGTQYF. The CDR3 DNA is TGTGCCACCAGCCCCAGCGGGAGAGGGGGGACCCAGTACTTC.

The CDR3 region has the DNA TGTGCCAGCAGTTGGGGGACAGGGGGTTGGGACACTGAAGCTTTCTTT. This sequence encodes CASSWGTGGWDTEAFF. The chain is built from TRBV28 and TRBJ1-1, with 11 bases matching TRBD1. Germline CDR1 reads MDHEN; CDR2 reads SYDVKM. This CDR3 spans 16 amino acids. V dropped 4 bases and J dropped 3; count of bases not matched to a gene: 7.

This clone was observed once. V and J are TRBV28 and TRBJ1-2; TRBD1 matches 12 bases. V was pared by 4 bases and J by 3 bases, with 9 bases of the junction left unmatched. The CDR3 contains 17 residues. Germline CDR1 and CDR2: MDHEN and SYDVKM. The CDR3 protein is CASSSSGTGGAYYGYTF. The CDR3 DNA sequence: TGTGCCAGCAGTTCTTCCGGGACAGGGGGCGCTTACTATGGCTACACCTTC.

This chain joins TRBV30 and TRBJ1-3; maybe TRBD1 (5 bases). Germline-derived CDR1 and CDR2 are GTSNPN and SVGIG (reference sequence). Trimming cost V 0 bases and J 16 bases, with 16 bases left between them. The CDR3 is 12 amino acids. CDR3 nucleotide sequence: TGTGCCTGGAGTGTACCCCCCGGGACTTCGTATTTT. As protein: CAWSVPPGTSYF.

The rearrangement joins TRBV19 to TRBJ1-4; 12 nucleotides agree with TRBD1. CDR3 length: 15 residues. CDR1 is LNHDA and CDR2 is SQIVND in the germline V gene (reference sequence). V trimming: 3 bases; J trimming: 8 bases; junction bases outside the gene matches: 4. In DNA, the CDR3 is TGTGCCAGTAGTATCCGGGACAGGGGGCGAGAAAAACTGTTTTTT. This encodes CASSIRDRGREKLFF.